These 30 T cell receptor beta chains were sequenced from one sample in a study of T cells in Graves' hyperthyroidism and ophthalmopathy. RNA transcripts provided the source from which TCR beta CDR3 regions were amplified. First-round RT-PCR with HTBI primers amplified the TCR CDR3 region. TCRdb reprocessed the multiplex PCR reads via MiXCR and lists one record per CDR3 protein. Seen here are 660,000 or so distinct CDR3 sequences, around 20% observed once, and the top ten hold over 30%. Sequencing was done on a sample of blood. Every receptor here comes from a man aged 25-45 years with Graves' ophthalmopathy.

The chain has TRBV10-2 and TRBJ2-1; the D gene is possibly TRBD2 (6 bases). Germline-derived CDR1 and CDR2 are WSHSY and SAAADI. This CDR3 is 11 amino acids long. Trimming took off 11 bases at V and 7 bases at J, with 12 bases between the two ends. The CDR3 reads CAGGGANEQFF. The DNA for the CDR3 is TGCGCCGGTGGCGGGGCTAATGAGCAGTTCTTC.

The rearrangement links TRBV28 to TRBJ2-7; 7 nucleotides agree with TRBD1. Germline lookup yields CDR1 MDHEN and CDR2 SYDVKM. Losses at the gene ends were 8 bases for V and 7 bases for J; bases not matched to a gene: 11. This CDR3 has 13 amino acids. The CDR3 region is CASHARQGLEQYF. DNA for the CDR3: TGTGCCAGCCACGCGAGACAGGGATTAGAGCAGTACTTC.

The rearrangement joins TRBV5-5 to TRBJ2-1; 7 nucleotides line up with TRBD1. The CDR3 covers 14 residues. CDR1 is SGHKS and CDR2 is YYEKEE in the germline V gene (reference sequence). V lost 5 bases and J lost 8; bases outside the gene matches: 10. The CDR3 DNA reads TGTGCCAGCAGATCGGGACAGCCTACGGATGAGCAGTTCTTC. Translation: CASRSGQPTDEQFF.

The chain employs TRBV12-3 or TRBV12-4 and TRBJ2-1; tentatively, D is TRBD1 or TRBD2 (5 bases each). Trimming removed 7 bases at V and 7 bases at J, with 23 bases between. The CDR3 spans 16 residues. The CDR3 region is CASNIYRDPQWNEQFF. In DNA form, the CDR3 reads TGTGCCAGCAATATTTACCGGGACCCCCAGTGGAATGAGCAGTTCTTC.

This clonotype has only a few counts. The chain employs TRBV10-3 and TRBJ1-4, with 7 nucleotides matching TRBD1. This CDR3 is 16 amino acids long. The ends lost 2 bases at V and 3 bases at J; junction bases unmatched: 6. The germline CDR1 and CDR2 sequences are ENHRY and SYGVKD. The CDR3 spells CAISERGTASNEKLFF. As DNA, the CDR3 is TGTGCCATCAGTGAGAGAGGGACAGCCTCTAATGAAAAACTGTTTTTT.

About this clonotype: At one end, the junction sequence differs from germline, possibly due to a read error. The chain links TRBV11-2 to TRBJ1-2; 7 positions agree with TRBD1. Germline loops: CDR1 SGHAT, CDR2 FQNNGV. CDR3 length equals 13 residues. CDR3 sequence reads: CVSSHSGGQGYTF. The CDR3 nucleotides are TGTGTCAGCAGCCATAGTGGGGGACAGGGCTACACCTTC.

This clonotype appeared many times. The chain employs TRBV12-3 or TRBV12-4 and TRBJ2-2; 11 bases fit TRBD2. J gave up 6 bases and V 2 bases, and 5 bases lay outside the gene matches. The CDR3 runs to 16 residues. The CDR3 here is CASSLSSGRMAGELFF. The CDR3 DNA is TGTGCCAGCAGTTTATCTAGCGGGAGGATGGCCGGGGAGCTGTTTTTT.

This clonotype has more than one count but fewer than ten. This chain joins TRBV4-2 and TRBJ1-1, with 7 nucleotides matching TRBD1. J lost 0 bases, V lost 0 bases, and 10 bases had no gene match. From germline, CDR1 is LGHNA and CDR2 YNFKEQ. This CDR3 spans 18 amino acids. Here the CDR3 DNA reads TGTGCCAGCAGCCAAGATGAGGGGGCGCCCTTTATGAACACTGAAGCTTTCTTT. This encodes CASSQDEGAPFMNTEAFF.

The V call is TRBV7-3, the J call TRBJ2-1; 10 bases are a match to TRBD2. Germline-derived CDR1 and CDR2 are SGHTA and FQGTGA. CDR3 length equals 15 residues. The V and J ends lost 5 bases and 7 bases, in that order; junction bases with no gene match: 8. CDR3 sequence (DNA): TGTGCCAGCAGCCTACTAGCGGGATTGAGTAATGAGCAGTTCTTC. Its protein is CASSLLAGLSNEQFF.

This clonotype was counted a few times. At one end, the junction sequence differs from germline, possibly due to a read error. The chain uses TRBV24-1 and TRBJ2-1, with TRBD2 as a possible D gene (5 bases). This CDR3 spans 13 amino acids. From germline, CDR1 is KGHDR and CDR2 SFDVKD. The chain's CDR3 is CATSDLEGNEQFF. The CDR3 DNA is TGTGCCACCAGCGATTTAGAGGGTAACGAGCAGTTCTTC.

This clonotype was recorded a few times. This sequence joins TRBV10-2 and TRBJ1-1, with TRBD1 identical over 8 bases. Trimming took 6 bases from V and 6 from J; bases not matched to a gene: 3. Germline CDR1 WSHSY, CDR2 SAAADI. This CDR3 contains 12 residues. The CDR3: CASRKTGAEAFF. As DNA, the CDR3 is TGCGCCAGCAGGAAGACAGGGGCTGAAGCTTTCTTT.

There are a few counts of this clonotype. This chain links TRBV5-6 with TRBJ2-3, with a weak D call TRBD1 (6 bases). This CDR3 spans 13 amino acids. Germline assignment: CDR1 SGHDT and CDR2 YYEEEE. V was shortened by 3 bases and J by 8 bases, with 13 bases between the two germline ends. CDR3 nucleotides: TGTGCCAGCAGCTCGACAGGATGGGGTACGCAGTATTTT. It specifies CASSSTGWGTQYF.

V gene TRBV29-1 combines with J gene TRBJ1-2; no reliable D call. The CDR3 spans 11 residues. The germline V gene has CDR1 SQVTM and CDR2 ANQGSEA. V was clipped by 7 bases and J by 3 bases, with 9 bases between them. The CDR3 is CSADADYGYTF. The CDR3 DNA reads TGCAGCGCCGACGCGGACTATGGCTACACCTTC.

V is TRBV28 and J is TRBJ1-1; TRBD1 is a possible D gene (5 bases). V dropped 11 bases and J dropped 0 bases, with 13 bases sitting between them. The length of the CDR3 is 13 residues. From germline, CDR1 is MDHEN and CDR2 SYDVKM. Here the CDR3 reads CAATGGVNTEAFF. The CDR3 DNA sequence: TGTGCCGCGACCGGAGGGGTGAACACTGAAGCTTTCTTT.

This clonotype was seen more than once but under ten times. The chain carries TRBV19 and TRBJ1-1; the match to TRBD1 covers 9 bases. The CDR3 runs 14 residues. Germline-derived CDR1 and CDR2 are LNHDA and SQIVND (reference sequence). Unmatched junction bases numbered 6, after V lost 5 bases and J lost 5 bases. CDR3 in amino acids: CASSAGQGLTEAFF. The CDR3 DNA is TGTGCCAGTAGTGCCGGACAGGGGCTGACTGAAGCTTTCTTT.

The J gene is TRBJ1-2, the V gene TRBV28, with 7 bases aligning to TRBD1. CDR3 length: 18 residues. Germline values: CDR1 MDHEN, CDR2 SYDVKM. The V and J ends lost 5 bases and 5 bases, in that order; junction bases with no gene match: 20. CDR3 coding DNA: TGTGCCAGCAGTAAAATCCCGGGACAGCTCCTGAGTCCTTATGGCTACACCTTC. Protein sequence: CASSKIPGQLLSPYGYTF.

This sequence joins TRBV28 and TRBJ2-7; D tentatively reads TRBD1 or TRBD2 (6 bases each). The CDR3 spans 14 residues. Germline CDR1 reads MDHEN; CDR2 reads SYDVKM. Trimming cost V 5 bases and J 7 bases, with 18 bases left between them. This chain's CDR3 is CASSPGEARWEQYF. As DNA, the CDR3 is TGTGCCAGCAGTCCAGGGGAGGCTAGATGGGAGCAGTACTTC.

The chain combines TRBV9 with TRBJ2-7, with D possibly TRBD2 on 6 matching bases. The germline CDR1 and CDR2 sequences are SGDLS and YYNGEE. Trimming left V 0 bases short and J 4 bases short, with 14 bases between. The CDR3 is made up of 15 amino acids. The CDR3: CASSVALEAGYEQYF. CDR3 coding DNA: TGTGCCAGCAGCGTAGCATTGGAGGCGGGGTACGAGCAGTACTTC.

This clonotype came up a few times. The V gene is TRBV5-1, the J gene TRBJ2-3, with a possible D match to TRBD2 (5 bases). V was cut by 4 bases and J by 0 bases, with 9 bases left in between. The germline V gene encodes CDR1 SGHRS and CDR2 YFSETQ. This CDR3 is built from 14 residues. The CDR3, as DNA: TGCGCCAGCAGCCCGGGGAAGAGCACAGATACGCAGTATTTT. It codes for CASSPGKSTDTQYF.

The chain uses TRBV20-1 and TRBJ1-1, with D uncertain. V lost 0 bases and J 5 bases, leaving 10 bases between the germline ends. The CDR3 length is 13 residues. The germline CDR1 and CDR2 sequences are DFQATT and SNEGSKA (reference sequence). The DNA for the CDR3 is TGCAGTGCTAGAGATCACCTGGGGACTGAAGCTTTCTTT. Translated, it gives CSARDHLGTEAFF.

This clonotype showed up just a few times. The chain uses TRBV20-1 and TRBJ1-5, with D possibly being TRBD1 (6 bases). V lost 4 bases to trimming and J lost 5 bases, with 12 bases between them. The CDR3 covers 13 residues. CDR1 DFQATT and CDR2 SNEGSKA come from the germline V gene (reference sequence). DNA for the CDR3: TGCAGTGCTACGGGGGCCTTGGATCAGCCCCAGCATTTT. Protein sequence: CSATGALDQPQHF.

Regarding this clonotype: A much bigger clone sits one base away, suggesting this may be a read error. This rearrangement joins TRBV7-2 to TRBJ1-4; possibly TRBD1 for D (6 bases). This CDR3 has 18 amino acids. V lost 6 bases, J lost 0 bases, and 20 bases lay in between. CDR1 is SGHTA and CDR2 is FQGNSA in the germline V gene. CDR3 sequence (DNA): TGTGCCAGCAGTCAAGGGGGACCAGACCGCGCAACTAATGAAAAACTGTTTTTT. Its protein product is CASSQGGPDRATNEKLFF. Drawing the rest from reference TRBV7-2 and TRBJ1-4, the complete variable domain is GAGVSQSPSNKVTEKGKDVELRCDPISGHTALYWYRQSLGQGLEFLIYFQGNSAPDKSGLPSDRFSAERTGGSVSTLTIQRTQQEDSAVYLCASSQGGPDRATNEKLFFGSGTQLSVL.

CDR3: CASSLWEGKFF. CDR3 bases: TGTGCCAGCAGTTTATGGGAAGGGAAGTTCTTC. The chain is built from TRBV28 and TRBJ2-1; D is undetermined. Trimming cost V 0 bases and J 14 bases, with 8 bases left between them. The CDR3 runs 11 residues. Looked up from germline, CDR1 is MDHEN and CDR2 is SYDVKM.

Concerning this clonotype itself: This may stem from a read error, because a much larger clone lies one nucleotide away. The genes are TRBV7-2 and TRBJ2-7; D is perhaps TRBD2 (5 bases). Germline values: CDR1 SGHTA, CDR2 FQGNSA. The CDR3 sequence is 13 residues long. Deletions cut 5 bases from V and 8 bases from J, with 16 bases between. The CDR3 loop is CASSKRRAYKQYF. The CDR3 region has the DNA TGTGCCAGCAGCAAGAGGCGGGCATACAAGCAGTACTTC.

The chain has TRBV9 and TRBJ2-7, with D uncertain. Germline V gene data show CDR1 as SGDLS and CDR2 as YYNGEE. V was shortened by 4 bases and J by 6 bases, with 17 bases between the two germline ends. CDR3 length: 14 residues. The CDR3 nucleotides are TGTGCCAGCAGCCCCCTGGTCAAAGGGATCGAGCAGTACTTC. Its translation is CASSPLVKGIEQYF.

The rearrangement uses TRBV20-1 and TRBJ2-1, with TRBD2 identical over 9 bases. V dropped 5 bases and J dropped 2; count of bases not matched to a gene: 10. The CDR3 spans 16 residues. Germline V gene sequence: CDR1 DFQATT, CDR2 SNEGSKA (reference sequence). The CDR3 region has the DNA TGCAGTGCTCGGGGACTAGCAACTCAGCCCTACAATGAGCAGTTCTTC. Translating it yields CSARGLATQPYNEQFF.

This clonotype was found a few times. The chain has TRBV27 and TRBJ2-3; 14 nucleotides line up with TRBD2. The CDR3 has 17 amino acids. Germline V gene data show CDR1 as MNHEY and CDR2 as SMNVEV (reference sequence). The junction had 11 bases not matched to a gene; V was cut back by 6 bases and J by 6 bases. CDR3 protein: CASSPKPGLAGVDTQYF. Here the CDR3 DNA reads TGTGCCAGCAGCCCAAAACCGGGACTAGCGGGAGTGGATACGCAGTATTTT.

V and J are TRBV7-2 and TRBJ2-2; D may match TRBD1 or TRBD2 (6 bases each). Germline CDR1 is SGHTA and CDR2 is FQGNSA. V was trimmed by 1 base and J by 5 bases, leaving 14 bases between them. The CDR3 contains 16 residues. CDR3 protein: CASSLDGGPRTGELFF. The CDR3 coding sequence is TGTGCCAGCAGCTTAGACGGGGGCCCAAGGACCGGGGAGCTGTTTTTT.

This rearrangement joins TRBV12-3 or TRBV12-4 to TRBJ2-6; D is ambiguous. The CDR3 contains 14 residues. Trimming shortened V by 6 bases and J by 4 bases, and 10 bases separated the two germline ends. CDR3 region: CASRQDAGANVLTF. CDR3 bases: TGTGCCAGCAGGCAGGATGCCGGGGCCAACGTCCTGACTTTC.

The rearrangement uses TRBV12-3 or TRBV12-4 and TRBJ2-7; 13 nucleotides agree with TRBD2. Trimming cost V 6 bases and J 0 bases; bases outside gene matches: 8. The CDR3 extends over 17 amino acids. CDR3 sequence: CASSRTSGSFSSYEQYF. The CDR3 DNA follows: TGTGCCAGCAGCCGGACTAGCGGGAGCTTTAGCTCCTACGAGCAGTACTTC.